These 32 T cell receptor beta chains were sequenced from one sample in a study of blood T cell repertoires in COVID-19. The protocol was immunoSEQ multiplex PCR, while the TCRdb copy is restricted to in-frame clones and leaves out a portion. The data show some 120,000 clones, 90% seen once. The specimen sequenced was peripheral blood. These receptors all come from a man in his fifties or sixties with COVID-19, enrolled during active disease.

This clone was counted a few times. CDR3 nucleotides: TGTGCCAGCAGCGTAGGAGGCCTTGCAGCAATCTATGGCTACACCTTC. This encodes CASSVGGLAAIYGYTF. The rearrangement links TRBV9 to TRBJ1-2; D gene ambiguous. V lost 0 bases, J lost 4 bases, and 16 bases lay in between. Germline CDR1 SGDLS, CDR2 YYNGEE. The CDR3 loop spans 16 amino acids.

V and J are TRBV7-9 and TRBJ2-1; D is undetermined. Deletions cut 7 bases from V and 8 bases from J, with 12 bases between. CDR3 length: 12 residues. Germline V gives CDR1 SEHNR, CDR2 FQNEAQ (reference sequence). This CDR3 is CASIPTWDEQFF. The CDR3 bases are TGTGCCAGCATCCCGACTTGGGATGAGCAGTTCTTC.

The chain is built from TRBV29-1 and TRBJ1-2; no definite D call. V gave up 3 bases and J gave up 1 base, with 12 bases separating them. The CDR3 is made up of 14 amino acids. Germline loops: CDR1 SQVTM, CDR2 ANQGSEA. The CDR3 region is CSVDLVHLNYGYTF. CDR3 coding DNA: TGCAGCGTTGACCTAGTCCACCTTAACTATGGCTACACCTTC.

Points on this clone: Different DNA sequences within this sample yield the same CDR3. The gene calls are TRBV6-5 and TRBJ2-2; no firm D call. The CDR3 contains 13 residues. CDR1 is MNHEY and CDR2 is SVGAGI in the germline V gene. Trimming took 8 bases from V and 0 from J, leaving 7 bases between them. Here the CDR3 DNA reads TGTGCCAGCCGTACAGCGAACACCGGGGAGCTGTTTTTT. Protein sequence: CASRTANTGELFF.

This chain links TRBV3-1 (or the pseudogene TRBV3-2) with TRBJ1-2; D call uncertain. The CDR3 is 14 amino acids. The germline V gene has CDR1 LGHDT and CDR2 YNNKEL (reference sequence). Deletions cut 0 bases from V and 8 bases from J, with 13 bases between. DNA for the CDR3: TGTGCCAGCAGCCAAGATCTAGGGAGAGACGGCTACACCTTC. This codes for CASSQDLGRDGYTF.

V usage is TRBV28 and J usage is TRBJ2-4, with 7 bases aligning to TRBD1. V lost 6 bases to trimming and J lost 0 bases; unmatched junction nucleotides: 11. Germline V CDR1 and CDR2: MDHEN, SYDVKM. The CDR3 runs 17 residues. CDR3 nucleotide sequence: TGTGCCAGCAGACCAACTGGGACAGTTCTAGCCAAAAACATTCAGTACTTC. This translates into CASRPTGTVLAKNIQYF.

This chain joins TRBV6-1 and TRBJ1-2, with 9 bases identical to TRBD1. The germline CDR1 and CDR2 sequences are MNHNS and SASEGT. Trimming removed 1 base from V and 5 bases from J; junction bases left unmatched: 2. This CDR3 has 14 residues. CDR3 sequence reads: CASSEVGTGYGYTF. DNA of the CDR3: TGTGCCAGCAGTGAAGTCGGGACAGGGTATGGCTACACCTTC.

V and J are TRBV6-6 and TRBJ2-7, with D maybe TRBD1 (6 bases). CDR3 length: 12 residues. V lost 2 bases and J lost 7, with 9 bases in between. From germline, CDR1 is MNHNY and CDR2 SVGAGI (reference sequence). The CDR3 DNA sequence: TGTGCCAGCAGTTACAGGGGGTTGGAGCAGTACTTC. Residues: CASSYRGLEQYF.

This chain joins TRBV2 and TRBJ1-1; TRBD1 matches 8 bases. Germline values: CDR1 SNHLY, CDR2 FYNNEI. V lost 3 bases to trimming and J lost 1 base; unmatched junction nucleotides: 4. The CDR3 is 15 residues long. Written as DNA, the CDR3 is TGTGCCAGCAGTGACCAGGGGGCTTCGAACACTGAAGCTTTCTTT. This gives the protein CASSDQGASNTEAFF.

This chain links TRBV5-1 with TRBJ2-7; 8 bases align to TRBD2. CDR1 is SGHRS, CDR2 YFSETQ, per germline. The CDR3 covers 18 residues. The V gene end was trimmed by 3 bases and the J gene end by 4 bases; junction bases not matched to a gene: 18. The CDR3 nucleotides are TGCGCCAGCAGCTCCAGCCGGGGGGGTCCATACCCCAGGTACGAGCAGTACTTC. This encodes CASSSSRGGPYPRYEQYF.

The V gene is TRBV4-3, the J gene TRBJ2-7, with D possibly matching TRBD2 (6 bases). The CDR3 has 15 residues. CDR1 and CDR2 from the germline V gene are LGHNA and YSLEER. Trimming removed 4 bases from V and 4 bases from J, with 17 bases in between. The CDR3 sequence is CASSRLRESLYEQYF. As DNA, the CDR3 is TGCGCCAGCAGCCGACTACGGGAGTCTCTGTACGAGCAGTACTTC.

The CDR3 sequence is CASSDGTSNTDTQYF. As DNA, the CDR3 is TGTGCCAGCAGCGACGGGACTTCGAACACAGATACGCAGTATTTT. The chain has TRBV5-4 and TRBJ2-3; TRBD2 is a possible D gene (6 bases). CDR3 length equals 15 residues. Trimming took 4 bases from V and 2 from J, leaving 14 bases between them. Germline CDR1 reads SGHNT; CDR2 reads YYREEE (reference sequence).

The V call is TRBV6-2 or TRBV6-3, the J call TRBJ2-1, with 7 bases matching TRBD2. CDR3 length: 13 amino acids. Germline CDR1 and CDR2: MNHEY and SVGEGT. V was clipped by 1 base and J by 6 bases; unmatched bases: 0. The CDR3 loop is CASSYWTSNEQFF. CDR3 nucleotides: TGTGCCAGCAGTTACTGGACTAGCAATGAGCAGTTCTTC.

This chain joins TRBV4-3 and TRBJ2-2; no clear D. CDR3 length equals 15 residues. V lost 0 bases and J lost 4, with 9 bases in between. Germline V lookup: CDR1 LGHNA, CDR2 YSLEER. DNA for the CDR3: TGCGCCAGCAGCCAAGAAACTTCGGGCACCGGGGAGCTGTTTTTT. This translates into CASSQETSGTGELFF.

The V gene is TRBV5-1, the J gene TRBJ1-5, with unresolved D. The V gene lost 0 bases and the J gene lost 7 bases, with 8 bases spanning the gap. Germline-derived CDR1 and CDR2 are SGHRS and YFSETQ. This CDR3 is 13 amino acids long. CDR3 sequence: CASSLDVHQPQHF. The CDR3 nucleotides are TGCGCCAGCAGCTTGGATGTACACCAGCCCCAGCATTTT. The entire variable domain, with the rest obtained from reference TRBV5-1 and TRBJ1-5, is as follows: KAGVTQTPRYLIKTRGQQVTLSCSPISGHRSVSWYQQTPGQGLQFLFEYFSETQRNKGNFPGRFSGRQFSNSRSEMNVSTLELGDSALYLCASSLDVHQPQHFGDGTRLSIL.

The CDR3 reads CAISRRREGTGELFF. CDR3 nucleotide sequence: TGTGCCATCAGCCGAAGGCGAGAGGGAACCGGGGAGCTGTTTTTT. The rearrangement uses TRBV10-3 and TRBJ2-2, with D perhaps matching TRBD2 (5 bases). This CDR3 spans 15 amino acids. Germline V gives CDR1 ENHRY, CDR2 SYGVKD. V lost 6 bases and J lost 5, with 16 bases in between.

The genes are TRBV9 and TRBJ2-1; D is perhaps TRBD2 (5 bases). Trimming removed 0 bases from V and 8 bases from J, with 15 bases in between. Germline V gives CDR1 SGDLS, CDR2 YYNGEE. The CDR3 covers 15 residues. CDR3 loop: CASSVAERPRDEQFF. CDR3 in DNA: TGTGCCAGCAGCGTAGCGGAGCGGCCGAGGGATGAGCAGTTCTTC.

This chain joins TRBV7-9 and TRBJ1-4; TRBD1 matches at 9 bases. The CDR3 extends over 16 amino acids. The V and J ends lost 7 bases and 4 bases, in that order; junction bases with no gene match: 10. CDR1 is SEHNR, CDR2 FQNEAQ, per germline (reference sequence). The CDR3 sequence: CASTDPPGQGNEKLFF. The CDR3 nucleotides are TGTGCCAGCACCGATCCCCCGGGACAGGGTAATGAAAAACTGTTTTTT.

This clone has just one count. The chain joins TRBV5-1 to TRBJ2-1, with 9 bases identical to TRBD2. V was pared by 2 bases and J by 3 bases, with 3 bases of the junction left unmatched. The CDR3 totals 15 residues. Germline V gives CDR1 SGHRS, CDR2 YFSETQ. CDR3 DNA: TGCGCCAGCAGCTTTAGCGGGAGTGGCTACAATGAGCAGTTCTTC. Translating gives CASSFSGSGYNEQFF.

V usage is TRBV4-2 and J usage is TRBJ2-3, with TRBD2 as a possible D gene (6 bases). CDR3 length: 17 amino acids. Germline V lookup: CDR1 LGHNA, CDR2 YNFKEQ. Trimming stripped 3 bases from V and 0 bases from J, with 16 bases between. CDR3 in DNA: TGTGCCAGCAGCCAGGGTAGCGGCATGCCTAGCACAGATACGCAGTATTTT. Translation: CASSQGSGMPSTDTQYF.

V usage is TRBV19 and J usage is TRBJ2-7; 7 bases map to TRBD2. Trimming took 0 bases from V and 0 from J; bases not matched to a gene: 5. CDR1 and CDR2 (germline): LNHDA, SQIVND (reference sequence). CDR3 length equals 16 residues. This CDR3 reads CASSIEGGRFSYEQYF. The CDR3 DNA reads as TGTGCCAGTAGTATAGAGGGCGGGAGATTCTCCTACGAGCAGTACTTC.

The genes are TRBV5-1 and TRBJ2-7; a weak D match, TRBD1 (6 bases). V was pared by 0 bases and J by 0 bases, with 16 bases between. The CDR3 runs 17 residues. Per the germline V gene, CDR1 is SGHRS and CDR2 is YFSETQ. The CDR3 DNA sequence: TGCGCCAGCAGCTTGGAGGTCTTCGGCAGGGGCTCCTACGAGCAGTACTTC. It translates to CASSLEVFGRGSYEQYF.

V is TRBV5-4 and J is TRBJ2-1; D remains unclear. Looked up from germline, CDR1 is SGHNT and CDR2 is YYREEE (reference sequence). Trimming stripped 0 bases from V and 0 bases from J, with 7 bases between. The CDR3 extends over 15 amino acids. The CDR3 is CASSLDLNSYNEQFF. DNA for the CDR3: TGTGCCAGCAGCTTGGACTTAAACTCCTACAATGAGCAGTTCTTC.

The CDR3 DNA reads TGCGCCAGCAGCCCCCGGGACATTGGGAACTATGGCTACACCTTC. Translation gives CASSPRDIGNYGYTF. The chain uses TRBV4-1 and TRBJ1-2; D is perhaps TRBD1 (6 bases). The CDR3 consists of 15 residues. Germline-derived CDR1 and CDR2 are MGHRA and YSYEKL. With 4 bases removed from V and 2 bases from J, the gap between germline ends came to 14 bases.

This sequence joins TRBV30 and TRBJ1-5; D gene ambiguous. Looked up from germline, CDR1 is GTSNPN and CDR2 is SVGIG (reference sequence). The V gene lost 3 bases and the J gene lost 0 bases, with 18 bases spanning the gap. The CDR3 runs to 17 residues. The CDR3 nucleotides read TGTGCCTGGAGAGCGGGAACAACATTTCATAGCAATCAGCCCCAGCATTTT. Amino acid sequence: CAWRAGTTFHSNQPQHF. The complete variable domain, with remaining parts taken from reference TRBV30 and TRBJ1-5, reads SQTIHQWPATLVQPVGSPLSLECTVEGTSNPNLYWYRQAAGRGLQLLFYSVGIGQISSEVPQNLSASRPQDRQFILSSKKLLLSDSGFYLCAWRAGTTFHSNQPQHFGDGTRLSIL.

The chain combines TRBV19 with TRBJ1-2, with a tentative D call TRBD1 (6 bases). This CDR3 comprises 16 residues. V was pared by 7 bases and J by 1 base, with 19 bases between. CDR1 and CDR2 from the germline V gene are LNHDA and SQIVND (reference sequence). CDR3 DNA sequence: TGTGCCAGTAATACACCCGGGACACGGATTAACTATGGCTACACCTTC. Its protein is CASNTPGTRINYGYTF.

The CDR3 DNA sequence: TGTGCCAGCAGTCCAGGGCCCGCTGAAGCTTTCTTT. Protein: CASSPGPAEAFF. The V call is TRBV6-6, the J call TRBJ1-1, with D maybe TRBD1 (5 bases). Trimming left V 5 bases short and J 6 bases short, with 10 bases between. The CDR3 consists of 12 residues. The V gene's germline CDR1 is MNHNY and CDR2 SVGAGI (reference sequence).

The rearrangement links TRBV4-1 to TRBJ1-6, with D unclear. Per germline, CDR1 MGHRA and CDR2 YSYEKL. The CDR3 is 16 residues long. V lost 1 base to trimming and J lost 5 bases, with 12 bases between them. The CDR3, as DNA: TGCGCCAGCAGCCAAGGGCGGGCGGGGAATAATTCACCCCTCCACTTT. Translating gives CASSQGRAGNNSPLHF.

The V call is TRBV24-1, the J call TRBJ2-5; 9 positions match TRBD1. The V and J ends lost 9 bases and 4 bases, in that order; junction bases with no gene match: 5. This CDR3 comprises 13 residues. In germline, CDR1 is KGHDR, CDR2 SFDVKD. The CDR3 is CATSGQGGETQYF. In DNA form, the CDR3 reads TGTGCCACCTCGGGACAGGGAGGAGAGACCCAGTACTTC.

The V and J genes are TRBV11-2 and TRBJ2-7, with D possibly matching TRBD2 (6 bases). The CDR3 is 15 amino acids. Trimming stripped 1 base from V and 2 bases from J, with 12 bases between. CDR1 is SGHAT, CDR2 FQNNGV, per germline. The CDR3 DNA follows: TGTGCCAGCAGCTTAGTGGCGGGATTTGCCTACGAGCAGTACTTC. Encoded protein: CASSLVAGFAYEQYF.

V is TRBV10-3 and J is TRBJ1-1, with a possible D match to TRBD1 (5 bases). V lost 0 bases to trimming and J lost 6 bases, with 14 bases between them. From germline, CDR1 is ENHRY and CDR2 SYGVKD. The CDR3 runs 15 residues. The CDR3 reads CAISESGGALAEAFF. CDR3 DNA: TGTGCCATCAGTGAGTCAGGTGGGGCTTTAGCTGAAGCTTTCTTT.

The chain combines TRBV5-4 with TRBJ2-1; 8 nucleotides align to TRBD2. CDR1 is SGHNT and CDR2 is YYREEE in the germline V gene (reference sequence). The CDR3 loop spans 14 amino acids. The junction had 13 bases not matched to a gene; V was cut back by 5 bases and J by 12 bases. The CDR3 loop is CASSLAGGPRVQFF. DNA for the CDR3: TGTGCCAGCAGTCTAGCGGGCGGCCCGCGTGTGCAGTTCTTC.